A selection of T cell receptor beta chains follows, all from one sample in a study of blood T cell repertoires in COVID-19. Libraries were prepared by immunoSEQ multiplex PCR; TCRdb keeps only in-frame clonotypes and omits some of them. The data contain about 94,000 clones, around 86% of them seen just once; the ten biggest clones take up less than 5%. The sequencing sample was made of peripheral blood. These receptors were obtained from an elderly woman with acute or convalescent COVID-19. The CDR3 runs from the conserved cysteine through the conserved F or W. Fields, in order: D gene, J gene, V gene, clone size, CDR3 protein, CDR3 DNA. D genes are given only for firm matches. Only part of the rows carry a size: once, few, many, or a class if the clone is expanded.

TRBD1 TRBJ1-1 TRBV6-5 NA CASRGTGRMNTEAFF TGTGCCAGCAGGGGGACAGGGCGCATGAACACTGAAGCTTTCTTT
NA TRBJ1-6 TRBV7-9 NA CASSLAGAKGALHF TGTGCCAGCAGCTTAGCTGGCGCCAAGGGAGCCCTCCACTTT
TRBD1 TRBJ1-2 TRBV19 NA CASSIPRTGAYGYTF TGTGCCAGTAGTATCCCCAGGACAGGGGCCTATGGCTACACCTTC
NA TRBJ2-7 TRBV6-1 NA CASSEVRDSSYEQYF TGTGCCAGCAGTGAAGTCAGGGACTCGTCCTACGAGCAGTACTTC
TRBD2 TRBJ2-2 TRBV2 NA CASSSPGLAGAGELFF TGTGCCAGCAGTTCTCCGGGACTAGCGGGGGCCGGGGAGCTGTTTTTT
TRBD1 TRBJ2-1 TRBV12-3/TRBV12-4 NA CASGVGTGRFF TGTGCCAGCGGGGTAGGGACAGGGAGATTCTTC
TRBD1 TRBJ1-2 TRBV19 NA CASTVDRAAGYTF TGTGCCAGTACCGTGGACAGGGCGGCTGGCTACACCTTC
NA TRBJ2-7 TRBV5-1 NA CASSYSPQLAANTYEQYF TGCGCCAGCAGCTATTCCCCCCAACTAGCCGCAAACACCTACGAGCAGTACTTC
NA TRBJ2-5 TRBV6-6 NA CASRLTGQSYQETQYF TGTGCCAGCAGACTGACCGGACAGTCTTACCAAGAGACCCAGTACTTC
TRBD1 TRBJ2-7 TRBV18 NA CASSREQGAGEQYF TGTGCCAGCTCACGAGAACAGGGGGCGGGCGAGCAGTACTTC
NA TRBJ2-5 TRBV30 NA CACSGGETQYF TGTGCCTGTTCTGGGGGGGAGACCCAGTACTTC
NA TRBJ2-2 TRBV10-3 NA CAISGAASTGELFF TGTGCCATCAGTGGTGCAGCGTCCACCGGGGAGCTGTTTTTT
TRBD1 TRBJ2-3 TRBV7-3 NA CASGPGQGNTDTQYF TGTGCCAGCGGACCGGGACAGGGAAACACAGATACGCAGTATTTT
NA TRBJ2-2 TRBV3-1/TRBV3-2 NA CASSFRPGRATGELFF TGTGCCAGCAGCTTCCGACCGGGCAGGGCCACCGGGGAGCTGTTTTTT
NA TRBJ1-2 TRBV7-9 once CASSPTAAADYGYTF TGTGCCAGCAGCCCGACAGCCGCAGCAGACTATGGCTACACCTTC
TRBD1 TRBJ2-7 TRBV6-1 NA CASSEAYRGRYEQYF TGTGCCAGCAGTGAAGCCTACAGGGGGCGTTACGAGCAGTACTTC